A selection of T cell receptor beta chains follows, all from one sample in a study of Ad26.COV2.S vaccination and SARS-CoV-2 variants. The repertoire was sequenced with immunoSEQ multiplex PCR; TCRdb's copy has only in-frame clones and lacks some. The sample includes about 400,000 clones, under 90% of them seen just once. Material: peripheral blood, obtained in a trial of Ad26.COV2.S vaccine versus placebo. The receptors shown here come from a person between 18 and 65 years old who received the Ad26.COV2.S COVID-19 vaccine or a placebo. Each CDR3 is given with its conserved first and last residue. A D gene is named only where the DNA matches it firmly. The listing skips clone size in some rows; elsewhere it reads once, few, many or a size class.

v_gene: TRBV6-2/TRBV6-3; d_gene: NA; j_gene: TRBJ2-7; abundance: NA; CDR3aa: CASSYSRAGSHEQYF; CDR3nt: TGTGCCAGCAGTTACTCGAGAGCCGGGTCCCACGAGCAGTACTTC
v_gene: TRBV7-2; d_gene: TRBD1; j_gene: TRBJ1-2; abundance: NA; CDR3aa: CASSLDNRGPGYTF; CDR3nt: TGTGCCAGCAGCTTAGATAACAGGGGGCCTGGCTACACCTTC
v_gene: TRBV24-1; d_gene: TRBD2; j_gene: TRBJ2-1; abundance: NA; CDR3aa: CATSDLRTSGSYEQFF; CDR3nt: TGTGCCACCAGTGATTTGCGGACTAGCGGGAGCTATGAGCAGTTCTTC
v_gene: TRBV4-2; d_gene: NA; j_gene: TRBJ2-7; abundance: NA; CDR3aa: CASSQGGVQGAYEQYF; CDR3nt: TGTGCCAGCAGCCAAGGCGGGGTACAGGGAGCCTACGAGCAGTACTTC
v_gene: TRBV6-2/TRBV6-3; d_gene: NA; j_gene: TRBJ1-6; abundance: once; CDR3aa: CASSYLGHTPLHF; CDR3nt: TGTGCCAGCAGTTATTTGGGACATACACCCCTCCACTTT
v_gene: TRBV5-4; d_gene: NA; j_gene: TRBJ2-3; abundance: NA; CDR3aa: CASRYSGTDTQYF; CDR3nt: TGTGCCAGCCGCTACTCGGGGACAGATACGCAGTATTTT
v_gene: TRBV3-1/TRBV3-2; d_gene: NA; j_gene: TRBJ2-7; abundance: NA; CDR3aa: CASSRTDSNEQYF; CDR3nt: TGTGCCAGCAGCCGGACCGACTCCAACGAGCAGTACTTC
v_gene: TRBV4-1; d_gene: NA; j_gene: TRBJ2-3; abundance: NA; CDR3aa: CASSPLGYTDTQYF; CDR3nt: TGCGCCAGCAGCCCGCTCGGGTACACAGATACGCAGTATTTT
v_gene: TRBV4-1; d_gene: NA; j_gene: TRBJ2-1; abundance: NA; CDR3aa: CASSQDIPLGLSYNEQFF; CDR3nt: TGCGCCAGCAGCCAAGATATCCCATTGGGGCTATCCTACAATGAGCAGTTCTTC
v_gene: TRBV6-5; d_gene: NA; j_gene: TRBJ2-7; abundance: NA; CDR3aa: CASSVTGLSYEQYF; CDR3nt: TGTGCCAGCAGCGTGACAGGACTAAGCTACGAGCAGTACTTC
v_gene: TRBV7-9; d_gene: NA; j_gene: TRBJ1-2; abundance: NA; CDR3aa: CASSLEVYGYTF; CDR3nt: TGTGCCAGCAGCTTAGAAGTGTATGGCTACACCTTC
v_gene: TRBV6-5; d_gene: NA; j_gene: TRBJ2-7; abundance: few; CDR3aa: CATKSSGSYEQYF; CDR3nt: TGTGCCACCAAAAGTAGTGGGTCCTACGAGCAGTACTTC
v_gene: TRBV7-2; d_gene: NA; j_gene: TRBJ2-1; abundance: NA; CDR3aa: CASSLTGTAGDEQFF; CDR3nt: TGTGCCAGCAGCCTTACCGGGACCGCAGGCGATGAGCAGTTCTTC
v_gene: TRBV5-1; d_gene: NA; j_gene: TRBJ1-2; abundance: NA; CDR3aa: CASSQTETDGYTF; CDR3nt: TGCGCCAGCAGCCAGACGGAGACCGATGGCTACACCTTC
v_gene: TRBV3-1/TRBV3-2; d_gene: TRBD2; j_gene: TRBJ2-3; abundance: NA; CDR3aa: CASSQRGRGTDTQYF; CDR3nt: TGTGCCAGCAGCCAACGGGGGAGGGGAACAGATACGCAGTATTTT
v_gene: TRBV4-3; d_gene: NA; j_gene: TRBJ1-6; abundance: NA; CDR3aa: CASSQVRGHNSPLHF; CDR3nt: TGCGCCAGCAGCCAAGTGAGGGGCCATAATTCACCCCTCCACTTT
v_gene: TRBV6-6; d_gene: TRBD1; j_gene: TRBJ2-2; abundance: NA; CDR3aa: CASRPPGQGNTGELFF; CDR3nt: TGTGCCAGCAGACCACCGGGACAGGGAAACACCGGGGAGCTGTTTTTT
v_gene: TRBV6-4; d_gene: NA; j_gene: TRBJ1-1; abundance: NA; CDR3aa: CAPTTWAPEAFF; CDR3nt: TGTGCCCCAACGACCTGGGCCCCTGAAGCTTTCTTT
v_gene: TRBV7-6; d_gene: NA; j_gene: TRBJ2-2; abundance: NA; CDR3aa: CASSLVQGTTGELFF; CDR3nt: TGTGCCAGCAGCTTAGTGCAGGGAACCACCGGGGAGCTGTTTTTT
v_gene: TRBV15; d_gene: NA; j_gene: TRBJ1-1; abundance: NA; CDR3aa: CATSTRGTEAFF; CDR3nt: TGTGCCACCAGCACCCGGGGGACTGAAGCTTTCTTT
v_gene: TRBV5-1; d_gene: NA; j_gene: TRBJ2-5; abundance: NA; CDR3aa: CASSSATGYFQETQYF; CDR3nt: TGCGCCAGCAGCTCGGCGACAGGATACTTCCAAGAGACCCAGTACTTC
v_gene: TRBV6-4; d_gene: NA; j_gene: TRBJ1-5; abundance: NA; CDR3aa: CASSFTDGQPQHF; CDR3nt: TGTGCCAGCAGTTTTACGGATGGGCAGCCCCAGCATTTT
v_gene: TRBV5-4; d_gene: TRBD2; j_gene: TRBJ2-7; abundance: NA; CDR3aa: CASRPGTSSYEQYF; CDR3nt: TGTGCCAGCAGGCCGGGGACTAGCTCCTACGAGCAGTACTTC
v_gene: TRBV29-1; d_gene: NA; j_gene: TRBJ1-2; abundance: once; CDR3aa: CSVYFYGYTF; CDR3nt: TGCAGCGTCTATTTTTATGGCTACACCTTC
v_gene: TRBV7-2; d_gene: TRBD1; j_gene: TRBJ2-5; abundance: NA; CDR3aa: CASSFRDRGGETQYF; CDR3nt: TGTGCCAGCAGCTTCCGGGACAGGGGGGGGGAGACCCAGTACTTC
v_gene: TRBV4-1; d_gene: NA; j_gene: TRBJ1-5; abundance: few; CDR3aa: CASSQVGQPQHF; CDR3nt: TGCGCCAGCAGCCAAGTGGGTCAGCCCCAGCATTTT
v_gene: TRBV5-1; d_gene: NA; j_gene: TRBJ1-4; abundance: NA; CDR3aa: CASPVLRVREKLFF; CDR3nt: TGCGCCAGTCCCGTCTTAAGGGTAAGGGAAAAACTGTTTTTT
v_gene: TRBV4-2; d_gene: TRBD1; j_gene: TRBJ1-1; abundance: NA; CDR3aa: CASSQATGVEAFF; CDR3nt: TGTGCCAGCAGCCAAGCAACAGGGGTTGAAGCTTTCTTT
v_gene: TRBV5-1; d_gene: NA; j_gene: TRBJ2-2; abundance: NA; CDR3aa: CASSLGGGTGELFF; CDR3nt: TGCGCCAGCAGCTTGGGTGGGGGAACCGGGGAGCTGTTTTTT
v_gene: TRBV27; d_gene: NA; j_gene: TRBJ2-2; abundance: NA; CDR3aa: CASSFTGFTGELFF; CDR3nt: TGTGCCAGCAGTTTCACAGGGTTCACCGGGGAGCTGTTTTTT
v_gene: TRBV18; d_gene: TRBD2; j_gene: TRBJ2-7; abundance: NA; CDR3aa: CASSPPGLAGVIDEQYF; CDR3nt: TGTGCCAGCTCACCACCGGGACTAGCGGGGGTAATAGACGAGCAGTACTTC
v_gene: TRBV2; d_gene: NA; j_gene: TRBJ2-2; abundance: few; CDR3aa: CASRGEIEELFF; CDR3nt: TGTGCCAGCAGGGGGGAGATAGAGGAGCTGTTTTTT
v_gene: TRBV3-1/TRBV3-2; d_gene: NA; j_gene: TRBJ1-2; abundance: once; CDR3aa: CASSPHLGDRIGYTF; CDR3nt: TGTGCCAGCAGCCCACATTTGGGGGATCGAATTGGCTACACCTTC
v_gene: TRBV7-3; d_gene: NA; j_gene: TRBJ2-5; abundance: NA; CDR3aa: CASSPREGTQYF; CDR3nt: TGTGCCAGCAGCCCCCGGGAAGGGACCCAGTACTTC
v_gene: TRBV6-4; d_gene: NA; j_gene: TRBJ1-2; abundance: few; CDR3aa: CASSSTGIGGYTF; CDR3nt: TGTGCCAGCAGCTCCACAGGGATAGGCGGCTACACCTTC
v_gene: TRBV6-6; d_gene: NA; j_gene: TRBJ1-4; abundance: NA; CDR3aa: CASSYGGNGEKLFF; CDR3nt: TGTGCCAGCAGTTACGGGGGGAATGGGGAAAAACTGTTTTTT
v_gene: TRBV18; d_gene: TRBD1; j_gene: TRBJ1-2; abundance: NA; CDR3aa: CASSPQGQGIPSGYTF; CDR3nt: TGTGCCAGCTCACCACAGGGACAGGGGATTCCTTCTGGCTACACCTTC
v_gene: TRBV2; d_gene: NA; j_gene: TRBJ1-3; abundance: NA; CDR3aa: CASSEWKGNTIYF; CDR3nt: TGTGCCAGCAGTGAATGGAAAGGAAACACCATATATTTT